This TCR beta chain was sequenced for a study of CD8+ T cells in alopecia areata. This clone appeared a few times. In each case, RNA was isolated and then reverse transcribed into cDNA as the sequencing template. Generated by immunoSEQ multiplex PCR, the TCRdb table keeps only in-frame clones and is missing some. The table lists some 180,000 clones, around 63% of them singletons. Samples from alopecia areata patients were lesional scalp punch biopsies and peripheral blood. The CDR3 is 13 amino acids. The V end was cut by 6 bases, the J end by 6 bases, with 15 bases between. The V gene's germline CDR1 is MNHEY and CDR2 SVGAGI.

The specimen was CD4+ T cells sorted from blood, collected at week 0. The chain is built from TRBV6-5 and TRBJ2-7; D uncertain. This receptor was obtained from a human donor with alopecia areata. This CDR3 reads CASSPQEIGEQYF. In nucleotides, the CDR3 is TGTGCCAGCAGCCCCCAGGAAATTGGCGAGCAGTACTTC.